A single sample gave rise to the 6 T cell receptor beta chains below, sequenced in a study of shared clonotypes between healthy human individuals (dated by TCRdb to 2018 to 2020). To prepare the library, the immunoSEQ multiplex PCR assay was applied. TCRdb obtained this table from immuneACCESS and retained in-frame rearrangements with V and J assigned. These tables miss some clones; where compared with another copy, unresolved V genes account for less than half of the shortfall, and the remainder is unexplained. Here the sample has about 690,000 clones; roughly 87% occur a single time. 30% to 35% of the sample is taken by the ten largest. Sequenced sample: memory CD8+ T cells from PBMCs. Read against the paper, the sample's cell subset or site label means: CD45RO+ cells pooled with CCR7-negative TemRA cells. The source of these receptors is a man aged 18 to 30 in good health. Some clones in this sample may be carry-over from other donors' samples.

CDR3 in DNA: TGTGCCAGCAGCGTCGTAGGCAGGGGAGGTAATCAGCCCCAGCATTTT. It translates to CASSVVGRGGNQPQHF. This chain connects TRBV7-9 to TRBJ1-5, with a possible D match to TRBD1 (6 bases). Germline-derived CDR1 and CDR2 are SEHNR and FQNEAQ (reference sequence). The length of the CDR3 is 16 residues. V was shortened by 5 bases and J by 4 bases, with 18 bases between the two germline ends.

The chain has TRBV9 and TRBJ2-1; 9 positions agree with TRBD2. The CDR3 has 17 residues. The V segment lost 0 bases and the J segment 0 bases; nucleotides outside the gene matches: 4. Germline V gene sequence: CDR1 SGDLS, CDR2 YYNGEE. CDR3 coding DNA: TGTGCCAGCAGCGTAGAGGCTAGCGGGAACTCCTACAATGAGCAGTTCTTC. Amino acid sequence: CASSVEASGNSYNEQFF.

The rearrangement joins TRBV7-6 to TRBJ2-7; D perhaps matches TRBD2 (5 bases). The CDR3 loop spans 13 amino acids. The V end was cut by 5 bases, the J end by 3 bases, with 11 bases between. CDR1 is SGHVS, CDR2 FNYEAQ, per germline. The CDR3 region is CASSPDLLYEQYF. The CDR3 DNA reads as TGTGCCAGCAGCCCGGACTTGCTCTACGAGCAGTACTTC.

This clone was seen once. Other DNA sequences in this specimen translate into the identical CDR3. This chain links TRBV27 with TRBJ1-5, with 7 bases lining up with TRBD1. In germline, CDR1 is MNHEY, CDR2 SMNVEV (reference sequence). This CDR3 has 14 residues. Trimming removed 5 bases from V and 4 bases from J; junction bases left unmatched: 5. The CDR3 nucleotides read TGTGCCAGCAGTCCGCGGGACAGTAATCAGCCCCAGCATTTT. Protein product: CASSPRDSNQPQHF.

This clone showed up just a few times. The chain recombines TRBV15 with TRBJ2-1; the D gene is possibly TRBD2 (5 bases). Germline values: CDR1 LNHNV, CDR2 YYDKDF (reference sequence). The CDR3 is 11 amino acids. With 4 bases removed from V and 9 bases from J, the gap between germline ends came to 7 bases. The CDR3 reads CATSTSREQFF. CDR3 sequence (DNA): TGTGCCACCAGCACTAGCCGTGAGCAGTTCTTC.

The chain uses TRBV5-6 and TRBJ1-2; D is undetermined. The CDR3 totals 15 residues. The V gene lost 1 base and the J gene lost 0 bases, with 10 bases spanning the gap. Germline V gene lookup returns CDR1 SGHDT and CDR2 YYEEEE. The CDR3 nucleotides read TGTGCCAGCAGCTTGAGAACAGACCCTAACTATGGCTACACCTTC. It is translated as CASSLRTDPNYGYTF.